These T cell receptor beta chains were read from a single sample in a study of post-analysis software for immune sequencing data. TCRdb recomputed calls from the PCR reads with MiXCR, one row per CDR3 protein. The sample has about 260,000 distinct CDR3 sequences; just over 35% are singletons. Sequencing was done on a sample of blood. The receptor source for this set is a girl between 5 and 17 years old with multiple sclerosis. The CDR3 runs from the conserved cysteine through the conserved F or W. A D gene is named only where the DNA matches it firmly. Clone size is not always given. Where it is, it says once, few, many or a class for expanded clones.

V	D	size	J	CDR3	DNA
TRBV7-6	TRBD2	many	TRBJ2-5	CASSLAPRLAGGTRQETQYF	TGTGCCAGCAGCTTAGCGCCGCGGCTAGCGGGAGGAACACGGCAAGAGACCCAGTACTTC
TRBV28	.	few	TRBJ1-6	CASSFQQGGSYNSPLHF	TGTGCCAGCAGTTTCCAACAGGGAGGCTCCTATAATTCACCCCTCCACTTT
TRBV5-1	.	many	TRBJ2-1	CASGPTSYNEQFF	TGCGCCAGCGGACCGACCTCCTACAATGAGCAGTTCTTC
TRBV25-1	.	.	TRBJ1-6	CASSESDSPNSPLHF	TGTGCCAGCAGTGAATCGGACAGCCCGAATTCACCCCTCCACTTT
TRBV30	.	.	TRBJ2-7	CAWSPTGAGTYEQYF	TGTGCCTGGAGTCCCACCGGGGCAGGGACCTACGAGCAGTACTTC
TRBV15	TRBD2	many	TRBJ2-3	CATSRETSVGTDTQYF	TGTGCCACCAGCAGGGAAACTAGCGTGGGCACAGATACGCAGTATTTT
TRBV29-1	TRBD2	many	TRBJ2-1	CSVGGRALNEQFF	TGCAGCGTTGGCGGGAGGGCCCTCAATGAGCAGTTCTTC
TRBV20-1	.	few	TRBJ2-1	CSVRDLTGTRIDEQFF	TGCAGTGTTAGAGATCTGACAGGTACCAGAATCGATGAGCAGTTCTTC
TRBV10-2	.	few	TRBJ2-2	CASLRQVNTGELFF	TGCGCCAGCTTGCGTCAGGTTAACACCGGGGAGCTGTTTTTT
TRBV3-1	TRBD1	.	TRBJ1-1	CASSPWDSQGTEAFF	TGTGCCAGCAGCCCCTGGGACAGCCAGGGGACTGAAGCTTTCTTT
TRBV4-1	.	few	TRBJ2-7	CASSQGKEGYNEQYF	TGCGCCAGCAGCCAAGGAAAAGAGGGATACAATGAGCAGTACTTC
TRBV30	.	once	TRBJ2-7	CAWSRGTEQYF	TGTGCCTGGAGCCGAGGCACCGAGCAGTACTTC
TRBV3-1	TRBD1	many	TRBJ2-3	CASSLNPTGVLDTQYF	TGTGCCAGCAGCCTCAATCCGACAGGGGTCCTTGATACGCAGTATTTT
TRBV29-1	.	once	TRBJ2-4	CSVGEWAQETRYF	TGCAGCGTGGGGGAGTGGGCTCAAGAGACCCGATACTTC
TRBV29-1	TRBD1	.	TRBJ1-1	CSSRGGQANTEAFF	TGCAGCTCCCGTGGTGGACAGGCAAACACTGAAGCTTTCTTT
TRBV11-2	TRBD2	.	TRBJ2-5	CASSPRLAGGETQYF	TGTGCCAGCAGCCCGCGACTAGCGGGAGGAGAGACCCAGTACTTC
TRBV11-2	TRBD2	many	TRBJ2-1	CASSLRGQTGTRVGEQFF	TGTGCCAGCAGCTTGAGGGGCCAGACCGGGACTAGGGTCGGTGAGCAGTTCTTC
TRBV28	.	.	TRBJ2-6	CASSSGAGFTGADVLTF	TGTGCCAGCAGTTCCGGGGCAGGGTTCACTGGGGCCGACGTCCTGACTTTC
TRBV13	TRBD1	.	TRBJ2-7	CASSSQGQGAFEQYF	TGTGCCAGCAGCTCCCAGGGACAGGGGGCCTTCGAGCAGTACTTC
TRBV7-8	.	.	TRBJ1-3	CASSLVNSGNTIYF	TGTGCCAGCAGCTTGGTGAACTCTGGAAACACCATATATTTT
TRBV4-2	TRBD2	.	TRBJ2-7	CASSQYSGATYEQYF	TGTGCCAGCAGCCAGTATAGCGGGGCTACCTACGAGCAGTACTTC
TRBV4-1	.	.	TRBJ2-2	CASSLRVGNSGELFF	TGCGCCAGCAGCCTTAGGGTCGGCAACTCCGGGGAGCTGTTTTTT
TRBV27	.	.	TRBJ1-1	CASSLWPGDTEAFF	TGTGCCAGCAGTTTATGGCCGGGGGACACTGAAGCTTTCTTT
TRBV10-3	TRBD1	many	TRBJ2-1	CAISERATGGTNEQFF	TGTGCCATCAGTGAGAGGGCGACAGGGGGTACGAATGAGCAGTTCTTC
TRBV11-1	.	.	TRBJ2-1	CASGPDRNEQFF	TGTGCCAGCGGCCCGGATAGGAATGAGCAGTTCTTC
TRBV5-1	TRBD2	many	TRBJ2-1	CASSFPSGRTRYEQFF	TGCGCCAGCAGCTTTCCTAGCGGGAGGACTAGGTATGAGCAGTTCTTC
TRBV20-1	.	.	TRBJ1-1	CSARDVRSNTEAFF	TGCAGTGCTAGAGATGTCAGGAGTAACACTGAAGCTTTCTTT